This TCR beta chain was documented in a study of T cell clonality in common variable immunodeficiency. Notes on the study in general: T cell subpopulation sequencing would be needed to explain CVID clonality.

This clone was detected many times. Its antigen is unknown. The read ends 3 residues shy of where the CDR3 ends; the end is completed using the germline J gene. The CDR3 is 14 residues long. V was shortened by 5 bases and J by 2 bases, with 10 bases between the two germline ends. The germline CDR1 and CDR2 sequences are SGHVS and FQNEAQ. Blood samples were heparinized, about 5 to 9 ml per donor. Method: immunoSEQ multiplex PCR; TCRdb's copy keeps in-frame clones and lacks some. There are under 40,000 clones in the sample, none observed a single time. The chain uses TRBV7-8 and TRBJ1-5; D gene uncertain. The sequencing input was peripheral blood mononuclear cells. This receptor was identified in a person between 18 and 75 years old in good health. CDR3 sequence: CASSLTEGNQPQHF. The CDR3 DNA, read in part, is TGTGCCAGCAGCCTCACCGAGGGCAATCAGCCC. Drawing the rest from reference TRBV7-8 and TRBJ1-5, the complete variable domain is GAGVSQSPRYKVAKRGQDVALRCDPISGHVSLFWYQQALGQGPEFLTYFQNEAQLDKSGLPSDRFFAERPEGSVSTLKIQRTQQEDSAVYLCASSLTEGNQPQHFGDGTRLSIL.